Following are 8 T cell receptor beta chains from one sample sequenced in a study of memory CD4+ T cells and cytomegalovirus serostatus (dated by TCRdb to about 2019). Single viable CD3+CD4+CD8-CD45RO+ cells were sorted as memory CD4+ T cells on a FACSAria II. Receptor amplification or capture employed the immunoSEQ multiplex PCR assay. TCRdb's version of the immuneACCESS table is confined to in-frame rearrangements and falls short of the full clone set. An unresolved V gene accounts for under half of the shortfall where checked; the remainder is of unknown origin. This sample lists approximately 41,000 clones; around 78% were detected once. The ten largest account for about 6.8% of the sample. Sequences were obtained from memory CD4+ T cells from blood. The source is an adult in good health and CMV-seronegative.

The chain has TRBV5-1 and TRBJ2-3, with TRBD2 identical over 12 bases. The junction had 3 bases not matched to a gene; V was cut back by 5 bases and J by 5 bases. Germline lookup yields CDR1 SGHRS and CDR2 YFSETQ. The CDR3 is made up of 14 amino acids. CDR3 region: CASRLAGGIDTQYF. The CDR3 nucleotides are TGCGCCAGCAGACTAGCGGGAGGTATAGATACGCAGTATTTT.

The chain recombines TRBV18 with TRBJ1-1; D gene uncertain. Per germline, CDR1 KGHSH and CDR2 LQKENI. The CDR3 is 14 residues long. The V end was cut by 2 bases, the J end by 0 bases, with 7 bases between. CDR3 amino acids: CASSPVVMNTEAFF. The CDR3 bases are TGTGCCAGCTCACCAGTTGTAATGAACACTGAAGCTTTCTTT.

The CDR3 DNA follows: TGTGCCAGCAGCCCTCCGGGACTAGCGGGATCTCAGCAGTACTTC. Translating gives CASSPPGLAGSQQYF. The chain carries TRBV7-2 and TRBJ2-7; 13 bases line up with TRBD2. The CDR3 covers 15 residues. CDR1 is SGHTA and CDR2 is FQGNSA in the germline V gene. Trimming removed 5 bases from V and 8 bases from J; junction bases left unmatched: 9.

This chain uses TRBV5-6 with TRBJ1-1, with D hard to call. The germline gives CDR1 SGHDT, CDR2 YYEEEE. The length of the CDR3 is 14 residues. V lost 4 bases and J lost 4, with 14 bases in between. CDR3 bases: TGTGCCAGCAGCCCGGACGCCGAGGGCACTGAAGCTTTCTTT. Translation: CASSPDAEGTEAFF.

In this sample, this clone turned up a few times. The chain recombines TRBV11-2 with TRBJ2-1; D may be TRBD1 (7 bases). The CDR3 loop spans 15 amino acids. Germline CDR1 SGHAT, CDR2 FQNNGV. The ends were cut back, 0 bases at V and 2 bases at J, with 8 bases in the middle. For the CDR3, the DNA is TGTGCCAGCAGCTTAGACAGGGGGGCCTACAATGAGCAGTTCTTC. Translation: CASSLDRGAYNEQFF.

The chain combines TRBV18 with TRBJ2-7; D is perhaps TRBD1 (5 bases). V was shortened by 4 bases and J by 7 bases, with 17 bases between the two germline ends. This CDR3 spans 14 amino acids. In germline, CDR1 is KGHSH, CDR2 LQKENI. In nucleotides, the CDR3 is TGTGCCAGCTCACAAGCAGGGCGCCCTGGGGAGCAGTACTTC. Protein sequence: CASSQAGRPGEQYF.

This clone was seen only once. The gene calls are TRBV7-8 and TRBJ1-1; D remains ambiguous. CDR1 and CDR2 (germline): SGHVS, FQNEAQ. CDR3 size: 15 residues. Trimming pared 1 base from V and 4 bases from J, leaving 13 bases between. CDR3: CASSLVIGGRTEAFF. The CDR3 DNA follows: TGTGCCAGCAGCTTAGTCATTGGAGGTCGCACTGAAGCTTTCTTT.

The CDR3 nucleotides read TGTGCCAGCAGTTACTCGGGACTAAGGGACATTCAGTACTTC. It yields the protein CASSYSGLRDIQYF. The chain has TRBV6-5 and TRBJ2-4; TRBD2 matches 7 bases. Losses at the gene ends were 0 bases for V and 8 bases for J; bases not matched to a gene: 4. Per the germline V gene, CDR1 is MNHEY and CDR2 is SVGAGI. The CDR3 covers 14 residues.